Listed here are 2 T cell receptor beta chains from one sample, sequenced in a study of blood T cell repertoires in COVID-19. Sequencing was performed with immunoSEQ multiplex PCR; in TCRdb, only in-frame clones are kept and a portion is missing. The data contain more than 75,000 clones, about four fifths of them seen just once; the ten biggest clones take up 8% to 13%. Sequencing was performed on peripheral blood. These TCRs come from a man aged 55 to 70 with acute or convalescent COVID-19.

In this sample, this clone turned up a few times. J is TRBJ2-7 and V is TRBV23-1, with TRBD2 as a possible D gene (6 bases). TRBV23-1 has ORF status, its function being uncertain. The CDR3 contains 12 residues. Trimming removed 3 bases from V and 6 bases from J, with 9 bases in between. The CDR3 coding sequence is TGCGCCAGCAGTCAGCGGGGTCTCGAGCAGTACTTC. Translated: CASSQRGLEQYF.

The sample holds many counts of this clone. The chain recombines TRBV2 with TRBJ2-3; TRBD2 aligns across 7 bases. Germline CDR1 SNHLY, CDR2 FYNNEI. The ends lost 4 bases at V and 2 bases at J; junction bases unmatched: 6. The CDR3 extends over 15 amino acids. For the CDR3, the DNA is TGTGCCAGCAGTGGGGCGGGGGAGACCACAGATACGCAGTATTTT. The encoded protein is CASSGAGETTDTQYF.